This T cell receptor beta chain came from a study of blood T cell repertoires in COVID-19 (dated by TCRdb to 2018 to 2021). At the level of the whole study: Samples covering the acute and convalescent phases of COVID-19 were provided by collaborators in the United States, Italy and Spain. The material from the prospective study consisted of cDNA or gDNA derived from T cells, B-cell-depleted T cells, or PBMCs. Deeply sampled blood TCRbeta repertoires from subjects exposed to, actively infected with, or recovered from COVID-19 were included in the dataset. The repertoires were released in a freely available public database intended as a resource for research on the immune response to SARS-CoV-2. The samples were drawn from two sources: the first 160 participants of the ongoing ImmuneRACE study, and fewer than 1,500 subjects contributed by 6 global collaborators. A de-identified subject ID, COVID-19 status, age in years and sex were almost always included in the sample metadata. Where available, HLA class I and class II types were obtained from metadata supplied by the sample provider rather than from assay-based typing. Study-wide findings and limitations: The quantity of clinical and demographic metadata differed by source and by participant and was supplied without curation.

With regard to this clone: Its antigen is not yet known. The input lacks base qualities; no much larger clone sits a single base away.

The CDR3 goes from the cysteine to the phenylalanine over 14 residues. Just CDR3 DNA is preserved here, 42 bases in frame from base 1. V is pared back by 5 bases and J by 4 bases, with 14 bases lying between the germline termini. The germline V gene yields KGHDR for CDR1 and SFDVKD for CDR2. Each collaborating institution followed its own protocols to collect whole blood in K2EDTA tubes. Collaborator samples were shipped for TCRbeta analysis as frozen whole blood, isolated PBMCs, or DNA extracted from either sample type. The immunoSEQ Assay, a bias-controlled multiplex PCR, was used to amplify TCRbeta CDR3 regions from genomic DNA. The original pipeline was this. Within the assay, amplification of reference gene primers was used to estimate how many nucleated cells each sample contained. To quantify the absolute abundance of each unique TCRbeta CDR3 rearrangement, sequence reads were collapsed and filtered. Productive Simpson clonality was computed per sample as the square root of Simpson's diversity index over productive rearrangements. TCRdb provides this immuneACCESS table in a form limited to in-frame rearrangements. Some clones are lacking; in checked studies, under half of them reflect an unresolved V gene, and why the rest are absent is not known. For V, J and clone size, that table is used; D and trimming come from the DNA. The sample includes 110,000 to 150,000 clones, with 65% to 90% observed a single time. The biggest ten clones account for 8.2% of the sample.

This clonotype was sampled from a human donor in a cohort sampled during active COVID-19. Recombination connected TRBV24-1 to TRBJ2-7; the D gene is possibly TRBD2, with 6 bases matching. The sequencing sample was made of peripheral blood. The CDR3 amino acid sequence is: CATSARGDRYEQYF. The DNA reads as follows: TGTGCCACCAGTGCGCGCGGGGATAGGTACGAGCAGTACTTC.